This entry lists 18 T cell receptor beta chains sequenced from one sample in a study of T cells after posttransplantation cyclophosphamide. Busulfan-fludarabine conditioning, marrow transplant, and cyclophosphamide on days +3 and +4 were administered. Profiling relied on immunoSEQ multiplex PCR, and the TCRdb table lists in-frame clones only, not all of them. Listed for the sample are 5,000 to 5,500 clones, none seen a single time. Sample: PBMCs, taken after allogeneic stem cell transplant with posttransplant cyclophosphamide. These receptors were collected from a female patient aged 25-39 years who received an allogeneic stem cell transplant from an unrelated donor, was CMV-positive, and had acute and chronic GVHD. Some of the T cells may derive from the graft donor.

In this sample, this clone turned up many times. V is TRBV2 and J is TRBJ2-7; the match to TRBD2 covers 8 bases. The CDR3 sequence is 15 residues long. Per the germline V gene, CDR1 is SNHLY and CDR2 is FYNNEI. Unmatched junction bases numbered 14, after V lost 7 bases and J lost 6 bases. The CDR3 DNA reads TGTGCCAGCACCCGACGGGGGGCGGGAGGTGTCGAGCAGTACTTC. Protein: CASTRRGAGGVEQYF.

In its sample, this clone was seen many times. The chain couples TRBV29-1 to TRBJ2-5; D unclear. The germline V and J ends were trimmed by 0 bases and 1 base, with 12 bases remaining between them. The germline CDR1 and CDR2 sequences are SQVTM and ANQGSEA. This CDR3 is built from 15 residues. The CDR3 DNA sequence: TGCAGCGTTGAAGAACGGTCTCTCTTCCAAGAGACCCAGTACTTC. It specifies CSVEERSLFQETQYF.

This clone came up a few times. With only one base between it and a far larger clone, this is likely a read error. The chain has TRBV9 and TRBJ2-7, with 7 positions matching TRBD2. Germline V gene lookup returns CDR1 SGDLS and CDR2 YYNGEE. The CDR3 consists of 18 residues. The CDR3 region has the DNA TGTGCCAGCAGCGTAGGTACTCCAACCGGGGAGGGCCGCCACGAGCAGTCCTTC. Translating gives CASSVGTPTGEGRHEQSF.

There are many counts of this clone. The rearrangement joins TRBV5-1 to TRBJ2-3; TRBD2 matches at 12 bases. CDR1 is SGHRS and CDR2 is YFSETQ in the germline V gene. The ends lost 1 base at V and 0 bases at J; junction bases unmatched: 3. CDR3 length: 17 residues. CDR3 in DNA: TGCGCCAGCAGCTTGTGGACTAGCGGGACAAGCACAGATACGCAGTATTTT. As protein: CASSLWTSGTSTDTQYF.

In this sample, this clone turned up many times. The rearrangement joins TRBV6-1 to TRBJ2-7; 8 nucleotides line up with TRBD1. CDR3 length equals 13 residues. Germline assignment: CDR1 MNHNS and CDR2 SASEGT. Trimming at V came to 11 bases and at J to 2 bases, leaving 8 bases not matched to a gene. The CDR3 bases are TGTGCCTCCCGGACAGGGTTAACCTACGAGCAGTACTTC. Residues: CASRTGLTYEQYF.

This clone appeared many times. This sequence joins TRBV19 and TRBJ2-1; D perhaps matches TRBD2 (7 bases). V lost 6 bases and J lost 11, with 17 bases in between. In germline, CDR1 is LNHDA, CDR2 SQIVND (reference sequence). This CDR3 has 13 residues. The CDR3 DNA sequence: TGTGCCAGTAGCGGGGAGGGGGGCCGAAAGCAGTTCTTC. It specifies CASSGEGGRKQFF.

The V call is TRBV7-2, the J call TRBJ2-5, with 7 bases lining up with TRBD1. The end of the DNA is better explained by TRBJ2-7, so the J call may be wrong. The germline V gene encodes CDR1 SGHTA and CDR2 FQGNSA. This CDR3 is 17 amino acids long. CDR3 coding DNA: TGTGCCAGCAGCTTAGCGACAGGGCATCGAGACAAGGGCGAGCAGTACTTC. This encodes CASSLATGHRDKGEQYF.

The table lists this clone with many counts. This chain connects TRBV12-5 to TRBJ1-1, with D possibly matching TRBD1 (5 bases). CDR3 size: 13 residues. Germline assignment: CDR1 LGHNT and CDR2 FRNRAP. V was trimmed by 4 bases and J by 6 bases, leaving 12 bases between them. The chain's CDR3 is CASGSGVGAEAFF. The CDR3 bases are TGTGCTAGTGGTTCGGGGGTAGGGGCTGAAGCTTTCTTT.

By share of the sample, this clone is medium-sized. J is TRBJ2-5 and V is TRBV6-1; 7 positions match TRBD1. The germline V gene has CDR1 MNHNS and CDR2 SASEGT. J lost 4 bases, V lost 1 base, and 6 bases had no gene match. The CDR3 runs 15 residues. The CDR3 protein is CASSEVARGPETQYF. The CDR3 bases are TGTGCCAGCAGTGAAGTCGCAAGGGGGCCAGAGACCCAGTACTTC.

This clone was detected many times. The V call is TRBV5-8, the J call TRBJ1-1; 8 bases fit TRBD1. The CDR3 is 15 amino acids. The germline CDR1 and CDR2 sequences are SGHTS and YDEGEE. V shed 0 bases and J 4 bases; nucleotides not matched to a gene: 5. This chain's CDR3 is CASSLAGGAGTEAFF. DNA of the CDR3: TGTGCCAGCAGCTTGGCAGGGGGCGCGGGCACTGAAGCTTTCTTT.

CDR3: CAINGGYGYTF. CDR3 nucleotides: TGTGCCATCAACGGAGGATATGGCTACACCTTC. This chain uses TRBV6-5 with TRBJ1-2, with no clear D. In germline, CDR1 is MNHEY, CDR2 SVGAGI. The CDR3 has 11 amino acids. Trimming took off 10 bases at V and 5 bases at J, with 11 bases between the two ends.

This clone was recorded many times. CDR3 nucleotides: TGTGCCAGCAGCGTTTTACCGGGACAGGTATATGGCTACACCTTC. Amino acid sequence: CASSVLPGQVYGYTF. The V gene is TRBV9, the J gene TRBJ1-2, with 8 bases lining up with TRBD1. The J segment lost 5 bases and the V segment lost 2 bases, leaving 8 bases of the junction unmatched. This CDR3 region has 15 residues. Germline V gene sequence: CDR1 SGDLS, CDR2 YYNGEE.

There are many counts of this clone. The J gene is TRBJ1-1, the V gene TRBV9; 10 bases are shared with TRBD1. The length of the CDR3 is 16 residues. Germline V CDR1 and CDR2: SGDLS, YYNGEE. V lost 0 bases, J lost 0 bases, and 2 bases stayed unmatched. The CDR3 loop reads CASSVGQGAMNTEAFF. CDR3 nucleotides: TGTGCCAGCAGCGTAGGACAGGGGGCGATGAACACTGAAGCTTTCTTT. Full variable domain (rest looked up from reference TRBV9 and TRBJ1-1): DSGVTQTPKHLITATGQRVTLRCSPRSGDLSVYWYQQSLDQGLQFLIQYYNGEERAKGNILERFSAQQFPDLHSELNLSSLELGDSALYFCASSVGQGAMNTEAFFGQGTRLTVV.

This clone was found many times. The chain has TRBV13 and TRBJ2-1; tentative D call: TRBD2 (5 bases). The V and J ends lost 5 bases and 6 bases respectively, with 17 bases between them. The germline CDR1 and CDR2 sequences are PRHDT and FYEKMQ (reference sequence). This CDR3 is 15 amino acids long. The CDR3 nucleotides read TGTGCCAGCAGCCGAAGGGAGTTTGGCCTCAATGAGCAGTTCTTC. This translates into CASSRREFGLNEQFF.

Written as DNA, the CDR3 is TGTGCCAGCAGCCAGGGCGGGGCTGGGGCCAACGTCCTGACTTTC. Its translation is CASSQGGAGANVLTF. The genes are TRBV7-2 and TRBJ2-6; a weak D match, TRBD2 (6 bases). The CDR3 extends over 15 amino acids. CDR1 SGHTA and CDR2 FQGNSA come from the germline V gene. With 5 bases removed from V and 2 bases from J, the gap between germline ends came to 10 bases.

This clone showed up many times. This rearrangement joins TRBV6-5 to TRBJ2-7; D perhaps matches TRBD1 (6 bases). Trimming pared 0 bases from V and 6 bases from J, leaving 9 bases between. CDR1 MNHEY and CDR2 SVGAGI come from the germline V gene. The CDR3 runs to 13 residues. The CDR3 loop reads CASSYSLGGEQYF. The CDR3 bases are TGTGCCAGCAGTTACTCATTAGGGGGCGAGCAGTACTTC.

The table lists this clone with many counts. The rearrangement joins TRBV2 to TRBJ2-3; TRBD2 agrees at 7 bases. The germline V gene has CDR1 SNHLY and CDR2 FYNNEI. The CDR3 runs to 18 residues. The ends lost 3 bases at V and 6 bases at J; junction bases unmatched: 18. The CDR3 sequence is CASSDLFGLEGPLDTQYF. The CDR3 DNA reads TGTGCCAGCAGTGACCTATTCGGACTAGAGGGCCCCTTGGATACGCAGTATTTT.

This clone was recorded a few times. The V call is TRBV5-1, the J call TRBJ1-6, with a possible D match to TRBD1 (5 bases). Germline V lookup: CDR1 SGHRS, CDR2 YFSETQ. V lost 0 bases and J 5 bases, leaving 6 bases between the germline ends. CDR3 length: 14 residues. The CDR3 bases are TGCGCCAGCAGCTTGGGACAGAATAATTCACCCCTCCACTTT. Its protein is CASSLGQNNSPLHF.